The 2 T cell receptor beta chains below were found in one sample sequenced in a study of blood T cell repertoires in COVID-19. Repertoires were generated with immunoSEQ multiplex PCR, while TCRdb's copy carries only in-frame clones and drops some. The data contain 150,000 or so clones, about 87% of them singletons. Sequencing used peripheral blood. The source of these receptors is a man older than 75 with acute or convalescent COVID-19.

The V and J genes are TRBV9 and TRBJ2-1, with 7 nucleotides matching TRBD1. This CDR3 contains 15 residues. The V and J ends lost 0 bases and 5 bases, in that order; junction bases with no gene match: 5. The germline V gene encodes CDR1 SGDLS and CDR2 YYNGEE. The CDR3 spells CASSVAHQGDNEQFF. The CDR3 nucleotides read TGTGCCAGCAGCGTAGCGCACCAGGGGGACAATGAGCAGTTCTTC.

This clone was found a few times. The CDR3 loop reads CASSSLRWEQYF. Here the CDR3 DNA reads TGTGCCAGCAGTAGCCTTCGGTGGGAGCAGTACTTC. The chain uses TRBV28 and TRBJ2-7, with unresolved D. Per germline, CDR1 MDHEN and CDR2 SYDVKM. Trimming removed 5 bases from V and 7 bases from J, with 12 bases in between. CDR3 size: 12 residues.